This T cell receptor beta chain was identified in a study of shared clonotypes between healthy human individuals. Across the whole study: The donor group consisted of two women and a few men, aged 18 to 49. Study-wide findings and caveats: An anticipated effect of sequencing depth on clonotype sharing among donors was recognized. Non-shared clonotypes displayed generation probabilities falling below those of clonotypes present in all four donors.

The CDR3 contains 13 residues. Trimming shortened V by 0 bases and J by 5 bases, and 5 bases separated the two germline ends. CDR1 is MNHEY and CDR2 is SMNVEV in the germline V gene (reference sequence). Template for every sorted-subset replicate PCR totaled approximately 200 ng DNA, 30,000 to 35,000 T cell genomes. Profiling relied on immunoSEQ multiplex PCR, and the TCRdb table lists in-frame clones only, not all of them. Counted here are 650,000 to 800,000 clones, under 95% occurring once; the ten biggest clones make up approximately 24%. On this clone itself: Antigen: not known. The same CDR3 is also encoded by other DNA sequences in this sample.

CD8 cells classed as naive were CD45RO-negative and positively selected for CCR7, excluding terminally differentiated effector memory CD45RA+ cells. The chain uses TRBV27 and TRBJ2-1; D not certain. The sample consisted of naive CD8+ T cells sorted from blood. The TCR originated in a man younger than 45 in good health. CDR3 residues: CASSLSSDNEQFF. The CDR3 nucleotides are TGTGCCAGCAGTTTATCTTCCGACAATGAGCAGTTCTTC.